A selection of T cell receptor beta chains follows, all from one sample in a study of CD8 T cells in Susac syndrome. TCRdb called the immunoSEQ multiplex PCR reads again in MiXCR, with one record for every CDR3 protein. Of 100,000 to 150,000 distinct CDR3 sequences in the sample, roughly 94% are singletons; the top ten hold roughly 0.098%. The sequencing sample was made of CD4+ T cells from PBMCs. These TCRs come from a human donor in good health. CDR3s include the opening cysteine and the closing phenylalanine or tryptophan. The order of the fields is clone size, D gene, V gene, J gene, CDR3 DNA, CDR3 protein. A D gene is named only where the DNA matches it firmly. The listing skips clone size in some rows; elsewhere it reads once, few, many or a size class.

>-|-|TRBV4-2|TRBJ2-5
TGTGCCAGCAGCCAGGGGGGGGCGGTGGAGACCCAGTACTTC
CASSQGGAVETQYF
>-|-|TRBV7-9|TRBJ2-5
TGTGCCAGCAGCTTTGAACTAGCTGGAGAGACCCAGTACTTC
CASSFELAGETQYF
>-|TRBD2|TRBV3-1|TRBJ2-7
TGTGCCAGCAGCCAAGTAGGAACTAGCGGAGCGCCCTACGAGCAGTACTTC
CASSQVGTSGAPYEQYF
>once|-|TRBV29-1|TRBJ2-7
TGCAGCGTCTTAACTTCTACGGGGAACTACGAGCAGTACTTC
CSVLTSTGNYEQYF
>-|TRBD2|TRBV5-4|TRBJ2-5
TGTGCCAGCAGGGGAGGCGGGAGTGGGGAGACCCAGTACTTC
CASRGGGSGETQYF
>-|TRBD2|TRBV5-5|TRBJ2-5
TGTGCCAGCAGCTTGGCCGAAGCGGGAGGGCGAGAGACCCAGTACTTC
CASSLAEAGGRETQYF
>-|TRBD2|TRBV7-9|TRBJ2-7
TGTGCCAGCAGCTTAGTCGGGAGGGGGTACGAGCAGTACTTC
CASSLVGRGYEQYF
>-|-|TRBV3-1|TRBJ1-2
TGTGCCAGCAGCCAAGATGGGTTGAGGGGTCAGGGCTACACCTTC
CASSQDGLRGQGYTF
>-|-|TRBV3-1|TRBJ2-7
TGTGCCAGCAGCCAAGGAGGCCCGGCGGGATCTGGCTACGAGCAGTACTTC
CASSQGGPAGSGYEQYF
>-|-|TRBV29-1|TRBJ1-2
TGCAGCGTTGCGATGAGGCGGGTGGACTATGGCTACACCTTC
CSVAMRRVDYGYTF
>-|-|TRBV6-2/TRBV6-3|TRBJ1-5
TGTGCCAGCAGTTACGGCCTCTTCCTATATAGCAATCAGCCCCAGCATTTT
CASSYGLFLYSNQPQHF
>-|-|TRBV5-1|TRBJ2-5
TGCGCCAGCAGCTTGGAGACAGGCCAAGAGACCCAGTACTTC
CASSLETGQETQYF
>-|TRBD2|TRBV24-1|TRBJ2-5
TGTGCCACCAGTGATAGCGGGAGGGCCCAAGAGACCCAGTACTTC
CATSDSGRAQETQYF
>-|TRBD2|TRBV12-3/TRBV12-4|TRBJ2-3
TGTGCCAGCAGTTCCGCTAGCGGAAGCGGGGCAGATACGCAGTATTTT
CASSSASGSGADTQYF
>few|-|TRBV12-5|TRBJ2-7
TGTGCTAGTGGCCCATCCTACGAGCAGTACTTC
CASGPSYEQYF
>few|TRBD2|TRBV12-3/TRBV12-4|TRBJ2-5
TGTGCCAGCAGACCCCGACTAGCGGGAGAGGAGACCCAGTACTTC
CASRPRLAGEETQYF
>-|-|TRBV10-3|TRBJ2-6
TGTGCCATCAGTGACGGGTATGGAGGATCTGGGGCCAACGTCCTGACTTTC
CAISDGYGGSGANVLTF
>-|-|TRBV12-3/TRBV12-4|TRBJ2-1
TGTGCCAGCAGTTTACTAGAAGGCCCTCAGTTCTTC
CASSLLEGPQFF
>once|TRBD2|TRBV5-1|TRBJ2-3
TGCGCCAGCAGCTTGGGACTAGCGGGCGGGAGGACTAGCACAGATACGCAGTATTTT
CASSLGLAGGRTSTDTQYF
>-|-|TRBV5-4|TRBJ1-2
TGTGCCAGCAGCTTAAAAGGCACCTTC
CASSLKGTF
>-|-|TRBV7-2|TRBJ2-6
TGTGCCAGAGATATAGGCTCTGGGGCCAACGTCCTGACTTTC
CARDIGSGANVLTF
>-|-|TRBV29-1|TRBJ2-5
TGCAGCGCCGAGGGGCAGCCTAAAGAGACCCAGTACTTC
CSAEGQPKETQYF
>once|-|TRBV15|TRBJ2-5
TGTGCCACCAGCAGAGACAGCCTCAGGCCCGTCGGGACCCAGTACTTC
CATSRDSLRPVGTQYF
>few|TRBD2|TRBV6-1|TRBJ2-6
TGTGCCAGCAGTCTAGCGGGAGGAAGCTCTGGGGCCAACGTCCTGACTTTC
CASSLAGGSSGANVLTF